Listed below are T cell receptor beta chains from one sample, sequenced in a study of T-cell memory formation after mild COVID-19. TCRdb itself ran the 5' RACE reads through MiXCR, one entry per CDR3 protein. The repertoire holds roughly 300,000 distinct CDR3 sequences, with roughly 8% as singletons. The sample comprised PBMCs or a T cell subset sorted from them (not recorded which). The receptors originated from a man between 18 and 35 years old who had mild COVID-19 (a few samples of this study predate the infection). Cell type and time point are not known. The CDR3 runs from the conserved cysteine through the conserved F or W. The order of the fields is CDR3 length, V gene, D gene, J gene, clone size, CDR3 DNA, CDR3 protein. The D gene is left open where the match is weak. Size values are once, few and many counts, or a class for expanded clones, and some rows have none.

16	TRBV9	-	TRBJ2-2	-	TGTGCCAGCAGCGTATCGTCGGGCCTAAACACCGGGGAGCTGTTTTTT	CASSVSSGLNTGELFF
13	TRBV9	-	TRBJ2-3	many	TGTGCCAGCACTGGGACGCCACTGGATACGCAGTATTTT	CASTGTPLDTQYF
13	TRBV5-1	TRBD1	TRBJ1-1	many	TGCGCCAGCAGCCTAAGGGACAGACTAGAAGCTTTCTTT	CASSLRDRLEAFF
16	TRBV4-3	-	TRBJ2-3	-	TGCGCCAGCAGCCAAGCCCACGGTTCTAGTGCAGATACGCAGTATTTT	CASSQAHGSSADTQYF
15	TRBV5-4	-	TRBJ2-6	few	TGTGCCAGCAGCTTCAGACTCTCTGGGGCCAACGTCCTGACTTTC	CASSFRLSGANVLTF
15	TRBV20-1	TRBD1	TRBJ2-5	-	TGCAGTGCTAGCCCTGGGACAGGGACCCAAGAGACCCAGTACTTC	CSASPGTGTQETQYF
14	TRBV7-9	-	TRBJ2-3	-	TGTGCCAGCAGCTTAGAGGAGACCGGCGATACGCAGTATTTT	CASSLEETGDTQYF
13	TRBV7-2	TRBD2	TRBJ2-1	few	TGTGCCAGCACGGGGCGGGGGGTGAATGAGCAGTTCTTC	CASTGRGVNEQFF
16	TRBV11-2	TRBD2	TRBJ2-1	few	TGTGCCAGCAGCTTAGATCCAGCGGGGGGGTTTGGTGAGCAGTTCTTC	CASSLDPAGGFGEQFF
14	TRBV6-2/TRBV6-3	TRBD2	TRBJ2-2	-	TGTGCCAGCACGGGGGGACGGAACACCGGGGAGCTGTTTTTT	CASTGGRNTGELFF
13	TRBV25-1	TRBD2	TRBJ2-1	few	TGTGCCAGCAGAGGAGCGGGGGTGAATGAGCAGTTCTTC	CASRGAGVNEQFF
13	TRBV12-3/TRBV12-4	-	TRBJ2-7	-	TGTGCCAGCAGTAGGGACATCACCTACGAGCAGTACTTC	CASSRDITYEQYF
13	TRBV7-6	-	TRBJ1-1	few	TGTGCCAGCAGGAAAGGGGTGAACACTGAAGCTTTCTTT	CASRKGVNTEAFF
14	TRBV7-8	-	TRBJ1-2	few	TGTGCCAGCAGCCTTTCCGAGGCGTCCTATGGCTACACCTTC	CASSLSEASYGYTF
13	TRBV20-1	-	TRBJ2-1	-	TGCAGTGCTTCGGAGGGGGGGAACAATGAGCAGTTCTTC	CSASEGGNNEQFF
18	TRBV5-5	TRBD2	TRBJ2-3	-	TGTGCCAGCAGCCCCGGACTAGCGGGGGCCGGGAGCACAGATACGCAGTATTTT	CASSPGLAGAGSTDTQYF
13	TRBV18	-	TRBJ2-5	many	TGTGCCAGCTCACCGGACCTCCAAGAGACCCAGTACTTC	CASSPDLQETQYF
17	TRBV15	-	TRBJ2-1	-	TGTGCCACCAGCAGACCTCTTGCCGGGCCAGGGGTGGATGAGCAGTTCTTC	CATSRPLAGPGVDEQFF
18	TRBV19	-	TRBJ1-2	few	TGTGCCAGTAGTATACAGGTTGGCGACGTCCAGAAGAACTATGGCTACACCTTC	CASSIQVGDVQKNYGYTF
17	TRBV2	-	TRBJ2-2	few	TGTGCCAGCAGTGAAGCGCTTCGGGCGACGAACACCGGGGAGCTGTTTTTT	CASSEALRATNTGELFF
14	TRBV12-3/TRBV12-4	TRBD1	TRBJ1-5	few	TGTGCCAGCAGTTTGGACAGGGCGCTTAAGCCCCAGCATTTT	CASSLDRALKPQHF
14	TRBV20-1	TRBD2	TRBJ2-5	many	TGCAGTGCTATCCCTCGGGGGGGGGTCAGGACCCAGTACTTC	CSAIPRGGVRTQYF
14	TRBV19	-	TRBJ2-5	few	TGTGCCAGTACCTTATCCCACTGGAACGGGGCCCAGTACTTC	CASTLSHWNGAQYF
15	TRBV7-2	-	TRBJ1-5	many	TGTGCCAGCAGCTTAGGGGCAGGAGTCAATCAGCCCCAGCATTTT	CASSLGAGVNQPQHF
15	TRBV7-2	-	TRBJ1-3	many	TGTGCCAGCAGCCCCTGGACAGTCTCTGGAAACACCATATATTTT	CASSPWTVSGNTIYF
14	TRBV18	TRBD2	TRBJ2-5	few	TGTGCCAGCTCATCTACTAGCGGTCAAGAGACCCAGTACTTC	CASSSTSGQETQYF
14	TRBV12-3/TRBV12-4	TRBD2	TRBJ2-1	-	TGTGCCAGCAGTCCCGGACTAGCGGGGGAGCAGCAGTTCTTC	CASSPGLAGEQQFF
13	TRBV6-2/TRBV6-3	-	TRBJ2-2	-	TGTGCCAGCAGCTACCGCCTCACCGGGGAGCTGTTTTTT	CASSYRLTGELFF
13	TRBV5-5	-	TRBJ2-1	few	TGTGCCAGCAGGACGGACACCTACAATGAGCAGTTCTTC	CASRTDTYNEQFF
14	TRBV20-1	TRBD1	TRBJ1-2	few	TGCAGTGCTGGGACAGTAAACATTAACTATGGCTACACCTTC	CSAGTVNINYGYTF
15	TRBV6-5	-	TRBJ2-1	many	TGTGCCAGCAGTTACTCGAGCAGCGCCTACAATGAGCAGTTCTTC	CASSYSSSAYNEQFF
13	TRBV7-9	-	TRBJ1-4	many	TGTGCCAGCACCAACAATCCTAATGAAAAACTGTTTTTT	CASTNNPNEKLFF
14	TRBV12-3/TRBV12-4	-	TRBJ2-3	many	TGTGCCAGCAGTTTCGTCTCCGGCACAGATACGCAGTATTTT	CASSFVSGTDTQYF
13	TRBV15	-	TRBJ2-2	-	TGTGCCACCAGCAGAGAAGTGCGTGGGGAGCTGTTTTTT	CATSREVRGELFF
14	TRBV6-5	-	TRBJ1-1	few	TGTGCCAGCAGTGAGACAGGAAAGAACACTGAAGCTTTCTTT	CASSETGKNTEAFF
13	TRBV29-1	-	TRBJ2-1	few	TGCAGCGTCGGAGGGACGTCCCTCCATGAGCAGTTCTTC	CSVGGTSLHEQFF